A single sample is the source of the 5 T cell receptor beta chains below, sequenced in a study of shared clonotypes between healthy human individuals. CD8 cells classed as naive were CD45RO-negative and positively selected for CCR7, excluding terminally differentiated effector memory CD45RA+ cells. Here immunoSEQ multiplex PCR was the method, and the copy in TCRdb shows in-frame clones only, minus some. The repertoire includes about 2.1 million clones, 93% of them detected once, and more than 1.5% sits in the top ten. The source material was naive CD8+ T cells from PBMCs. Receptor source: a man between 18 and 35 years old in good health. Some clones in this sample may be carry-over from other donors' samples.

The V and J genes are TRBV28 and TRBJ2-2, with TRBD2 identical over 7 bases. With V trimmed by 6 bases and J by 5 bases, 6 bases remained unmatched. CDR1 is MDHEN, CDR2 SYDVKM, per germline. The CDR3 is 14 residues long. The CDR3 spells CASSQRERTGELFF. In DNA, the CDR3 is TGTGCCAGCAGCCAGCGGGAAAGGACCGGGGAGCTGTTTTTT. Full variable domain (outside the CDR3, taken from reference TRBV28 and TRBJ2-2): DVKVTQSSRYLVKRTGEKVFLECVQDMDHENMFWYRQDPGLGLRLIYFSYDVKMKEKGDIPEGYSVSREKKERFSLILESASTNQTSMYLCASSQRERTGELFFGEGSRLTVL.

V and J are TRBV27 and TRBJ1-4; 10 positions agree with TRBD1. Trimming removed 7 bases from V and 8 bases from J; junction bases left unmatched: 4. CDR1 is MNHEY, CDR2 SMNVEV, per germline (reference sequence). This CDR3 has 13 residues. CDR3 sequence reads: CASMDRGEEKLFF. DNA for the CDR3: TGTGCCAGCATGGACAGGGGGGAGGAAAAACTGTTTTTT.

CDR3 region: CASSPSGGYGYTF. CDR3 in DNA: TGTGCCAGCAGCCCATCAGGGGGCTATGGCTACACCTTC. The rearrangement links TRBV16 to TRBJ1-2; 7 bases line up with TRBD1. The length of the CDR3 is 13 residues. V lost 4 bases and J lost 4; bases outside the gene matches: 3. Germline values: CDR1 KGHSY, CDR2 FQNENV.

This rearrangement joins TRBV6-4 to TRBJ2-3; 10 nucleotides agree with TRBD2. V trimming: 3 bases; J trimming: 4 bases; junction bases outside the gene matches: 7. The CDR3 is 16 residues long. The germline V gene has CDR1 MRHNA and CDR2 SNTAGT. The CDR3 DNA sequence: TGTGCCAGCAGTGAGAAGTCTAGCGGGAGTGCAGATACGCAGTATTTT. The encoded protein is CASSEKSSGSADTQYF.

This chain links TRBV5-1 with TRBJ1-1, with TRBD1 matching over 9 bases. V shed 4 bases, J shed 10 bases, and the junction held 5 bases outside the gene matches. CDR3 size: 12 residues. Germline V CDR1 and CDR2: SGHRS, YFSETQ. The CDR3 DNA sequence: TGCGCCAGCAGCGTGGACAGGGGAGGAGCTTTCTTT. Translation gives CASSVDRGGAFF.